The 15 T cell receptor beta chains reported below all come from one sample, sequenced in a study of blood T cells in healthy people across ages. Through a sample-barcoded 5' primer and a J-beta primer mix, a second PCR was run for about 6 to 11 cycles. TCRdb analysed the 5' RACE reads with MiXCR anew, one entry per CDR3 protein. This table holds roughly 1.7 million distinct CDR3 sequences, about 35% found once. Sequencing input: blood. The receptors were gathered from a woman aged 30 to 39 in good health.

J is TRBJ2-5 and V is TRBV5-1, with D possibly matching TRBD2 (5 bases). Trimming pared 3 bases from V and 3 bases from J, leaving 12 bases between. The CDR3 is made up of 14 amino acids. In germline, CDR1 is SGHRS, CDR2 YFSETQ. This chain's CDR3 is CASSWGETKETQYF. DNA of the CDR3: TGCGCCAGCAGCTGGGGTGAGACTAAAGAGACCCAGTACTTC.

This clonotype showed up just once. This CDR3 reads CASSLLVPHSSYNEQFF. The CDR3 DNA follows: TGTGCCAGCAGCTTATTAGTTCCCCATAGCTCCTACAATGAGCAGTTCTTC. J is TRBJ2-1 and V is TRBV7-8; D is undetermined. The V and J ends lost 2 bases and 0 bases respectively, with 14 bases between them. Germline lookup yields CDR1 SGHVS and CDR2 FQNEAQ. The CDR3 spans 17 residues.

Ten or more counts support this clonotype. The chain uses TRBV6-6 and TRBJ2-1, with D uncertain. Germline CDR1 reads MNHNY; CDR2 reads SVGAGI (reference sequence). The CDR3 length is 11 residues. V lost 5 bases and J lost 7, with 6 bases in between. The CDR3 sequence is CASSGSNEQFF. The CDR3 DNA follows: TGTGCCAGCAGTGGCTCGAATGAGCAGTTCTTC.

The genes are TRBV5-1 and TRBJ1-2; 7 bases map to TRBD1. The CDR3 has 13 residues. The junction had 3 bases not matched to a gene; V was cut back by 5 bases and J by 2 bases. Germline V gene data show CDR1 as SGHRS and CDR2 as YFSETQ. The CDR3 DNA sequence: TGCGCCAGCAGGGAGGACAGGAACTATGGCTACACCTTC. Amino acid sequence: CASREDRNYGYTF.

This clonotype was found a few times. The DNA for the CDR3 is TGTGCCAGCAGTTGGCCGGGCCTGGGGCATGGCTACACCTTC. This codes for CASSWPGLGHGYTF. The V call is TRBV25-1, the J call TRBJ1-2, with D maybe TRBD1 (5 bases). V lost 5 bases and J lost 6, with 16 bases in between. This CDR3 region has 14 residues. In germline, CDR1 is MGHDK, CDR2 SYGVNS.

The rearrangement joins TRBV9 to TRBJ2-5; no clear D. With 1 base removed from V and 5 bases from J, the gap between germline ends came to 9 bases. The CDR3 runs to 13 residues. The germline gives CDR1 SGDLS, CDR2 YYNGEE. The chain's CDR3 is CASSVRSGETQYF. DNA of the CDR3: TGTGCCAGCAGCGTACGGTCCGGGGAGACCCAGTACTTC.

The V call is TRBV6-1, the J call TRBJ1-1; no definite D call. Germline assignment: CDR1 MNHNS and CDR2 SASEGT. Trimming removed 4 bases from V and 12 bases from J, with 18 bases in between. This CDR3 has 13 amino acids. The CDR3 DNA sequence: TGTGCCAGCAGTGTTTTGGCAGCGAGAGAAACTTTCTTT. Encoded protein: CASSVLAARETFF.

The J gene is TRBJ1-2, the V gene TRBV2; 9 bases line up with TRBD1. The V and J ends lost 4 bases and 2 bases, in that order; junction bases with no gene match: 5. Germline CDR1 and CDR2: SNHLY and FYNNEI. This CDR3 contains 15 residues. For the CDR3, the DNA is TGTGCCAGCAGTGGAGGGACAGGGCCCAACTATGGCTACACCTTC. It is translated as CASSGGTGPNYGYTF.

This clonotype has just a few counts. V gene TRBV6-2 or TRBV6-3 combines with J gene TRBJ2-4; D tentatively fits TRBD1 or TRBD2 (5 bases each). The germline V and J ends were trimmed by 5 bases and 1 base, with 18 bases remaining between them. Germline CDR1 is MNHEY and CDR2 is SVGEGT. This CDR3 spans 17 amino acids. The CDR3 DNA sequence: TGTGCCAGCAGTAACAACCCTATCGGGGCGGCCAAAAACATTCAGTACTTC. This gives the protein CASSNNPIGAAKNIQYF.

Concerning this clonotype: At one end, the junction sequence differs from germline, possibly due to a read error. The chain links TRBV27 to TRBJ1-5, with D perhaps TRBD1 (5 bases). Germline CDR1 is MNHEY and CDR2 is SMNVEV (reference sequence). This CDR3 comprises 15 residues. The CDR3 spells CASRSDRDSNRPQHF. The CDR3 nucleotides are TGTGCCAGCAGATCCGACAGAGATAGCAATCGGCCCCAGCATTTT.

This clonotype was observed a handful of times. CDR3 protein: CASRGTVRETQYF. DNA for the CDR3: TGTGCCAGCAGAGGGACAGTAAGAGAGACCCAGTACTTC. The chain employs TRBV28 and TRBJ2-5, with 7 positions matching TRBD1. The CDR3 length is 13 residues. Germline V gene lookup returns CDR1 MDHEN and CDR2 SYDVKM. The V gene end was trimmed by 6 bases and the J gene end by 4 bases; junction bases not matched to a gene: 5.

The chain carries TRBV5-1 and TRBJ1-6; TRBD1 might be the D (5 bases). CDR1 SGHRS and CDR2 YFSETQ come from the germline V gene. The CDR3 runs to 15 residues. Trimming took off 0 bases at V and 10 bases at J, with 14 bases between the two ends. The CDR3 DNA sequence: TGCGCCAGCAGCTTGGTGGGGGAGGCCCCCTCACCCCTCCACTTT. Translation: CASSLVGEAPSPLHF.

As for this clonotype: A much larger clone lies one base from this, so it may be a read error. The chain combines TRBV27 with TRBJ1-2; D is possibly TRBD1 (6 bases). Germline lookup yields CDR1 MNHEY and CDR2 SMNVEV (reference sequence). V was shortened by 6 bases and J by 6 bases, with 26 bases between the two germline ends. The CDR3 is 17 residues long. CDR3 nucleotide sequence: TGTGCCAGCAGACTCCGAACCGAATTCCGGGACACAAATGGCTACACCTTC. Encoded protein: CASRLRTEFRDTNGYTF.

The chain uses TRBV9 and TRBJ2-3; D gene unclear. The V gene's germline CDR1 is SGDLS and CDR2 YYNGEE. V lost 4 bases to trimming and J lost 2 bases, with 11 bases between them. The CDR3 sequence is 14 residues long. CDR3 region: CASSSRTATDTQYF. CDR3 DNA sequence: TGTGCCAGCAGCTCACGGACCGCCACAGATACGCAGTATTTT.

This clonotype was counted a few times. The chain couples TRBV29-1 to TRBJ1-2; D is possibly TRBD1 (5 bases). Trimming left V 6 bases short and J 2 bases short, with 13 bases between. The CDR3 is 13 amino acids. The germline gives CDR1 SQVTM, CDR2 ANQGSEA. CDR3 sequence: CSVRGGGNYGYTF. The DNA of the CDR3 is TGCAGCGTGAGGGGTGGGGGGAACTATGGCTACACCTTC.